A selection of T cell receptor beta chains follows, all from one sample in a study of shared clonotypes between healthy human individuals. Libraries were prepared by immunoSEQ multiplex PCR; TCRdb keeps only in-frame clonotypes and omits some of them. The table records about 2 million clones, approximately 94% of them present only once. Sequenced input: naive CD8+ T cells sorted from blood. The receptors derive from a man younger than 35 in good health. CDR3s include the opening cysteine and the closing phenylalanine or tryptophan. D genes are given only for firm matches. Size tells how often a clone was seen (once, few, many) or the class of an expanded clone, and some rows leave it out.

TRBV4-3	TRBJ1-5	TRBD1	NA	15	TGCGCCAGCAGCCAAGATGGGACAGGGGGACAGCCCCAGCATTTT	CASSQDGTGGQPQHF
TRBV4-1	TRBJ2-3	NA	NA	15	TGCGCCAGCAGCCAAGAATACAGTATCACAGATACGCAGTATTTT	CASSQEYSITDTQYF
TRBV27	TRBJ2-5	TRBD2	NA	15	TGTGCCAGCAGTCCTCTCGCGGGGGGGCAGGAGACCCAGTACTTC	CASSPLAGGQETQYF
TRBV5-1	TRBJ1-1	NA	NA	13	TGCGCCAGCAGCTTGGGGGGGTCCACTGAAGCTTTCTTT	CASSLGGSTEAFF
TRBV4-3	TRBJ2-1	NA	few	14	TGCGCCAGCAGCCAAGGGGGCTCCTACAATGAGCAGTTCTTC	CASSQGGSYNEQFF
TRBV6-5	TRBJ2-5	NA	NA	12	TGTGCCAGCCGGGGACTCCAAGAGACCCAGTACTTC	CASRGLQETQYF
TRBV28	TRBJ2-7	TRBD1	NA	16	TGTGCCAGCACTCCGATCGACAGGGGGTCCCCCTACGAGCAGTACTTC	CASTPIDRGSPYEQYF
TRBV30	TRBJ1-3	NA	NA	14	TGTGCCTGGAGTGTAACGGTACCTGGAAACACCATATATTTT	CAWSVTVPGNTIYF
TRBV27	TRBJ2-5	TRBD2	NA	15	TGTGCCAGCAGTCCACTAGCGGGGGCCGGGGAGACCCAGTACTTC	CASSPLAGAGETQYF
TRBV9	TRBJ2-1	TRBD2	NA	17	TGTGCCAGCAGCCCCAAGGGACTAGCTCTATCCTACAATGAGCAGTTCTTC	CASSPKGLALSYNEQFF
TRBV7-9	TRBJ2-7	NA	NA	12	TGTGCCAGCAGCGGAGACAGCTACGAGCAGTACTTC	CASSGDSYEQYF
TRBV28	TRBJ2-7	NA	NA	12	TGTGCCAGCAGTTTAGGCCGGGCTGAAGGGTACTTC	CASSLGRAEGYF
TRBV4-1	TRBJ1-2	NA	NA	14	TGCGCCAGCAGCCAGTTAACAGGAATGGACGGCTACACCTTC	CASSQLTGMDGYTF
TRBV5-1	TRBJ2-3	TRBD2	NA	15	TGCGCCAGCAGCCCAAGCGGGAGTTCGCCAGATACGCAGTATTTT	CASSPSGSSPDTQYF
TRBV27	TRBJ2-2	NA	NA	12	TGTGCCAGCAGGGGCGACACCGGGGAGCTGTTTTTT	CASRGDTGELFF
TRBV30	TRBJ2-7	NA	once	13	TGTGCCTGGAGTCAGGGTAACCTCTACGAGCAGTACTTC	CAWSQGNLYEQYF